The T cell receptor (beta chain) described here comes from a study of metastatic and nonmetastatic thyroid tumors. Study as a whole: Blood and tumor or nodule tissue repertoires from malignant and benign thyroid patients were compared.

TCRdb reprocessed the PCR reads using MiXCR. Of tens of thousands of clones in the sample, 14% to 15% are singletons; the top ten hold 3.6%. All patients were untreated before thyroid surgery. This clone was detected ten times or more. The clonotype comes from a female donor with papillary thyroid cancer or a benign thyroid nodule (not recorded which). Some clones in this sample may be carry-over from other donors' samples. Material: blood.

The CDR3 reads CASSLAGPEQFF. The DNA of the CDR3 is TGTGCCAGCAGCTTAGCGGGTCCTGAGCAGTTCTTC. This rearrangement joins TRBV11-2 to TRBJ2-1, with D unresolved. The CDR3 consists of 12 residues. In germline, CDR1 is SGHAT, CDR2 FQNNGV. V was pared by 1 base and J by 9 bases, with 7 bases between.